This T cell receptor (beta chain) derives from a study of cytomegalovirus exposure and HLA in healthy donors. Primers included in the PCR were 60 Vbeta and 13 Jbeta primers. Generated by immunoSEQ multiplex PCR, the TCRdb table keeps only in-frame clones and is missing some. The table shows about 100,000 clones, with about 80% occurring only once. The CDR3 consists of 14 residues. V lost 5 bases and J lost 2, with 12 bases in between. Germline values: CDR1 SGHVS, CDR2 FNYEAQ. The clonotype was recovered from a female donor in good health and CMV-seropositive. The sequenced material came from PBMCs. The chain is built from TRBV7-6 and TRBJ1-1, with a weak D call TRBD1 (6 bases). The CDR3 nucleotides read TGTGCCAGCAGCCTAAAACAGGGCAACACTGAAGCTTTCTTT. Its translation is CASSLKQGNTEAFF.